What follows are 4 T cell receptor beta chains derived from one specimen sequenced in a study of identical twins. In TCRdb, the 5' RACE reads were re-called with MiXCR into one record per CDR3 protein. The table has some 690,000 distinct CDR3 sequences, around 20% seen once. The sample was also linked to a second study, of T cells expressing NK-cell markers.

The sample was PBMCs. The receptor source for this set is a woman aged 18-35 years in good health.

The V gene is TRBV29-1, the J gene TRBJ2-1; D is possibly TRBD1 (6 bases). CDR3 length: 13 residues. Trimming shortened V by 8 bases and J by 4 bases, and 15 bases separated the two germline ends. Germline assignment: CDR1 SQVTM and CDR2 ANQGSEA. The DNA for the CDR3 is TGCAGCAGTGGACCGGGACAATACAATGAGCAGTTCTTC. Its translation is CSSGPGQYNEQFF.

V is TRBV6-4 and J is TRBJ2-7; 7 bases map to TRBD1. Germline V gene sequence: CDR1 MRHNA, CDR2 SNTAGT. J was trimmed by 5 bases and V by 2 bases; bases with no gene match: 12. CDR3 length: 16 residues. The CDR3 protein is CASSDRLTGFSHEQYF. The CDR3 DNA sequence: TGTGCCAGCAGTGACCGTCTGACAGGGTTTTCCCACGAGCAGTACTTC.

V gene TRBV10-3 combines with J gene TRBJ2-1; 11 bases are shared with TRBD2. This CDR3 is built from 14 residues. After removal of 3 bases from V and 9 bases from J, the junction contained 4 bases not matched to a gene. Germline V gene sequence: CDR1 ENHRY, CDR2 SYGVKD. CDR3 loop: CAISELAGEAEQFF. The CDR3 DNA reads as TGTGCCATCAGTGAACTAGCGGGAGAAGCTGAGCAGTTCTTC.

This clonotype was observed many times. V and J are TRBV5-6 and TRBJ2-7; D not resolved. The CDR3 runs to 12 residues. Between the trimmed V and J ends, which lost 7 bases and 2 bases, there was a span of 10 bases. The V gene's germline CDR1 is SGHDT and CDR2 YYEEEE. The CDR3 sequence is CASGRAAYEQYF. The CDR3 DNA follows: TGTGCCAGCGGACGGGCAGCCTACGAGCAGTACTTC. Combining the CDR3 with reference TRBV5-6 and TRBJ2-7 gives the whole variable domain DAGVTQSPTHLIKTRGQQVTLRCSPKSGHDTVSWYQQALGQGPQFIFQYYEEEERQRGNFPDRFSGHQFPNYSSELNVNALLLGDSALYLCASGRAAYEQYFGPGTRLTVT.